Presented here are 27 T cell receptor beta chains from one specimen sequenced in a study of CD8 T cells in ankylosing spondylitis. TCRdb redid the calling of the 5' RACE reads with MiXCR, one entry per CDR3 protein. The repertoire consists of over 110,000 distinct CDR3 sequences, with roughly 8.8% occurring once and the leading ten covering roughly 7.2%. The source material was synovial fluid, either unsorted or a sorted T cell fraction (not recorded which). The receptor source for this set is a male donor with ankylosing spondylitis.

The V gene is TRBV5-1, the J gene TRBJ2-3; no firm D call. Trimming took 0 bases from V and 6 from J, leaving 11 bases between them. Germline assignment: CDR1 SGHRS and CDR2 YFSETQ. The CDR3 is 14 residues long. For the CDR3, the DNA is TGCGCCAGCAGCTTGGCCCAGACCGGGGATACGCAGTATTTT. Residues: CASSLAQTGDTQYF.

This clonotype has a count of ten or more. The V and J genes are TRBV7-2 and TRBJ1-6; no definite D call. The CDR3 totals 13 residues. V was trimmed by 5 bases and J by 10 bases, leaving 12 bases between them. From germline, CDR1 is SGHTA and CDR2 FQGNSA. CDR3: CASSPRRSSPLHF. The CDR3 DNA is TGTGCCAGCAGCCCCCGAAGGAGCTCACCCCTCCACTTT.

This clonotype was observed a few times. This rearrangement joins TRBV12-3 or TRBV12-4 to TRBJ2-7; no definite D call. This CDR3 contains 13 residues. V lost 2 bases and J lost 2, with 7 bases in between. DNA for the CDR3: TGTGCCAGCAGTTTATTTCAAGCCTACGAGCAGTACTTC. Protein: CASSLFQAYEQYF.

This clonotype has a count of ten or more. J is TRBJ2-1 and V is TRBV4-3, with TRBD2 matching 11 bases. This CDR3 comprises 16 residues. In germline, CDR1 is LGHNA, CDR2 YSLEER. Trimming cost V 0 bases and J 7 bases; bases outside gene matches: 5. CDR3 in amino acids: CASSQELAGARNEQFF. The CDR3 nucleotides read TGCGCCAGCAGCCAAGAACTAGCGGGAGCCCGTAATGAGCAGTTCTTC.

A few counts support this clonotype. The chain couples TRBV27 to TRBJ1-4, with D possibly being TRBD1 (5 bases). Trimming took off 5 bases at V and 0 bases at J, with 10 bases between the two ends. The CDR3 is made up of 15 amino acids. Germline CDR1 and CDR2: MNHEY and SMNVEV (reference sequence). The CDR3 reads CASSPQGATNEKLFF. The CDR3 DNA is TGTGCCAGCAGTCCCCAGGGAGCAACTAATGAAAAACTGTTTTTT.

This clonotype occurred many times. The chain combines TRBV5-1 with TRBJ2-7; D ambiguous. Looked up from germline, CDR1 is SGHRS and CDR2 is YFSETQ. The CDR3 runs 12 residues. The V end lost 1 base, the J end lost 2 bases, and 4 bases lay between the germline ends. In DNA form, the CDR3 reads TGCGCCAGCAGCTTGAATCCCTACGAGCAGTACTTC. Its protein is CASSLNPYEQYF.

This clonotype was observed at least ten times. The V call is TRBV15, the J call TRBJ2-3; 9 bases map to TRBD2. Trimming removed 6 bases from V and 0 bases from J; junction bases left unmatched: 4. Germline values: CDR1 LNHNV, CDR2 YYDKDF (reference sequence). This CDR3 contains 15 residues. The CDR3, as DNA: TGTGCCACCAGTGGCGGGGGGGCGAGCACAGATACGCAGTATTTT. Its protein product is CATSGGGASTDTQYF.

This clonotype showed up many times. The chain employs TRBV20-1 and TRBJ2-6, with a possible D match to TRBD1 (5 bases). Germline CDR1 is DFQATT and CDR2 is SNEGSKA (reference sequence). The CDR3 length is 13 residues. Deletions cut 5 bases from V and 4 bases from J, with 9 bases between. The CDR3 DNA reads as TGCAGTGCTGGGGCTAACGGGGCCAACGTCCTGACTTTC. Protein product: CSAGANGANVLTF.

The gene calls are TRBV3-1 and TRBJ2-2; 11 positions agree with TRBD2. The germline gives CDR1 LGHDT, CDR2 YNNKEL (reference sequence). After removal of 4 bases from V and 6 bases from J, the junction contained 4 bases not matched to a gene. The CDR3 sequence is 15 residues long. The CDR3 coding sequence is TGTGCCAGCAGCCGCCAGACTAGCGGGGCCGGGGAGCTGTTTTTT. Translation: CASSRQTSGAGELFF.

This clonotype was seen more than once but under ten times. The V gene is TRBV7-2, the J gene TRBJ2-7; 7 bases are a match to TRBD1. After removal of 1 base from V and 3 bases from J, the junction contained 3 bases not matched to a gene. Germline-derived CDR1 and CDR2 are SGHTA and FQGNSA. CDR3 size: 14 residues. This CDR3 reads CASSLVRDSYEQYF. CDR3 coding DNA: TGTGCCAGCAGCTTAGTTCGGGACAGCTACGAGCAGTACTTC.

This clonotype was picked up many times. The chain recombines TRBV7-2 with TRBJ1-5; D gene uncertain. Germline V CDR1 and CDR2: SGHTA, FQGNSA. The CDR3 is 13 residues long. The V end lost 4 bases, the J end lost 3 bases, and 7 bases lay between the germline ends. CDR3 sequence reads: CASSSEPNQPQHF. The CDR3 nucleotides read TGTGCCAGCAGCTCCGAACCCAATCAGCCCCAGCATTTT.

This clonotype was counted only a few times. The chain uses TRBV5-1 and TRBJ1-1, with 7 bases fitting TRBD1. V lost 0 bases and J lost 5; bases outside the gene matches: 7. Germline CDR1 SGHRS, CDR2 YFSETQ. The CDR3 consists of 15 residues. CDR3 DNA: TGCGCCAGCAGCTTGGGGGGACAGCGACGGACTGAAGCTTTCTTT. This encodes CASSLGGQRRTEAFF.

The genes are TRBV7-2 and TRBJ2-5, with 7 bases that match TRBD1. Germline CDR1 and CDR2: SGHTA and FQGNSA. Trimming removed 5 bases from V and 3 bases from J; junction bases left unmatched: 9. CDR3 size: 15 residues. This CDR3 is CASSKAGTEEETQYF. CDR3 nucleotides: TGTGCCAGCAGCAAGGCCGGGACAGAGGAAGAGACCCAGTACTTC. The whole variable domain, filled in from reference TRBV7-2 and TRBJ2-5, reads GAGVSQSPSNKVTEKGKDVELRCDPISGHTALYWYRQSLGQGLEFLIYFQGNSAPDKSGLPSDRFSAERTGGSVSTLTIQRTQQEDSAVYLCASSKAGTEEETQYFGPGTRLLVL.

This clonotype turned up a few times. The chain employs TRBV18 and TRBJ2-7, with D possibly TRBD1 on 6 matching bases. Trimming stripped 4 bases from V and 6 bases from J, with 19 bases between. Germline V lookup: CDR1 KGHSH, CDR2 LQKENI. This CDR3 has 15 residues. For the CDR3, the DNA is TGTGCCAGCTCACTAGGCGCTTCAGGGGCGGGCGAGCAGTACTTC. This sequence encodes CASSLGASGAGEQYF.

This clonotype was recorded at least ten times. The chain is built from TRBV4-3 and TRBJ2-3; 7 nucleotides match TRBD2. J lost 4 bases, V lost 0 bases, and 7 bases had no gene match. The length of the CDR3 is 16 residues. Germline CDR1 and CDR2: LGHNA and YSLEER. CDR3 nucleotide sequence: TGCGCCAGCAGCCAAGAGCTTTGGGAGGGCGCAGATACGCAGTATTTT. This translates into CASSQELWEGADTQYF.

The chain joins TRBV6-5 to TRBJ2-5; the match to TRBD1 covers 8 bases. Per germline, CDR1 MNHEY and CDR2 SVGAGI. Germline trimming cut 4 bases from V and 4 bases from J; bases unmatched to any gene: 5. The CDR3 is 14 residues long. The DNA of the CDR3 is TGTGCCAGCAGTTGGCAGGGGGCTGGAGAGACCCAGTACTTC. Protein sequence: CASSWQGAGETQYF.

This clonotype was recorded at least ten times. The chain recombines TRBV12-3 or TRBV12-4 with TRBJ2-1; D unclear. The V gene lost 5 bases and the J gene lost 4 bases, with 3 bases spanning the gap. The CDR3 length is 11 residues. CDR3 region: CASSKYNEQFF. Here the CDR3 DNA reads TGTGCCAGCAGTAAGTACAATGAGCAGTTCTTC.

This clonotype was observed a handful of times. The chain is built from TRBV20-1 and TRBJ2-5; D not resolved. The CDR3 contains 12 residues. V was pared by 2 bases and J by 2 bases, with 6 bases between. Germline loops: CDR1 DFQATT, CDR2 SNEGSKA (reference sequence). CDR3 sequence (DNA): TGCAGTGCTAGACACGTACAAGAGACCCAGTACTTC. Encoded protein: CSARHVQETQYF.

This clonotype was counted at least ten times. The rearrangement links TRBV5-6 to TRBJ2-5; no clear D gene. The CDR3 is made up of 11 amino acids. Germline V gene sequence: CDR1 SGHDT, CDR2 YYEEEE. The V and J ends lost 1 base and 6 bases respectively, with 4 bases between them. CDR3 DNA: TGTGCCAGCAGCTTGAGTAAGACCCAGTACTTC. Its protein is CASSLSKTQYF.

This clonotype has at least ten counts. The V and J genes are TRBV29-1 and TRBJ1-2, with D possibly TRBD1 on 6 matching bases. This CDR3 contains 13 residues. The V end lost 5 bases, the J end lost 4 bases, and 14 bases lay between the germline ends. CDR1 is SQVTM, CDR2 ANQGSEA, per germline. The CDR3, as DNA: TGCAGCGTTCGGACAGCCCCTGGCTATGGCTACACCTTC. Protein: CSVRTAPGYGYTF.

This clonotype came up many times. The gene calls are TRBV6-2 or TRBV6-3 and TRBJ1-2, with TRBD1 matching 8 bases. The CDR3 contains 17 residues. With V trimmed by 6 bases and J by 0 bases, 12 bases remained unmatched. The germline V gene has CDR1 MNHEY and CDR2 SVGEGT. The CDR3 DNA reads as TGTGCCAGCAGAGCCGGGACAGGCTACAAAGCTAACTATGGCTACACCTTC. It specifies CASRAGTGYKANYGYTF.

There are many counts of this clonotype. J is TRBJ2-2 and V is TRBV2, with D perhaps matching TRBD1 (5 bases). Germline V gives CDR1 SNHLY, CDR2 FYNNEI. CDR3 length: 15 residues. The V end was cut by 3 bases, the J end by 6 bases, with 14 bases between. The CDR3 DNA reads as TGTGCCAGCAGTGATGGGGTCGGACATCCCGGGGAGCTGTTTTTT. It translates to CASSDGVGHPGELFF. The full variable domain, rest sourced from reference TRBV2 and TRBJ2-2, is EPEVTQTPSHQVTQMGQEVILRCVPISNHLYFYWYRQILGQKVEFLVSFYNNEISEKSEIFDDQFSVERPDGSNFTLKIRSTKLEDSAMYFCASSDGVGHPGELFFGEGSRLTVL.

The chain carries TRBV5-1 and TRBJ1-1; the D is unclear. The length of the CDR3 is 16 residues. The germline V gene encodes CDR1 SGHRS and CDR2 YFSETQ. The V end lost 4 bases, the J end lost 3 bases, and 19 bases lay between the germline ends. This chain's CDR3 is CASSGTDLEWDTEAFF. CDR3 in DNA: TGCGCCAGCAGCGGAACGGACCTCGAGTGGGACACTGAAGCTTTCTTT.

The CDR3 is CASSHPDRSAGELFF. The CDR3 DNA reads as TGTGCCAGCAGCCATCCCGACAGGTCAGCCGGGGAGCTGTTTTTT. J is TRBJ2-2 and V is TRBV3-1; D perhaps matches TRBD1 (6 bases). V lost 3 bases and J lost 6, with 14 bases in between. Germline V gene lookup returns CDR1 LGHDT and CDR2 YNNKEL (reference sequence). This CDR3 spans 15 amino acids.

The CDR3 loop is CASQGQGGDTQYF. The CDR3 DNA follows: TGTGCCAGCCAAGGACAGGGAGGAGATACGCAGTATTTT. The gene calls are TRBV2 and TRBJ2-3; 8 bases match TRBD1. This CDR3 comprises 13 residues. Germline V CDR1 and CDR2: SNHLY, FYNNEI. V shed 8 bases, J shed 5 bases, and the junction held 6 bases outside the gene matches.

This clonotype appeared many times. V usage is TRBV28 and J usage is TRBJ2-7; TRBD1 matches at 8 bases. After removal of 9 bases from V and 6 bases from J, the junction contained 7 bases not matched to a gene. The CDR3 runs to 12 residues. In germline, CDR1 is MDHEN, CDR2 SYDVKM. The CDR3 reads CASKGQEGEQYF. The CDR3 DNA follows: TGTGCCAGTAAGGGACAGGAAGGCGAGCAGTACTTC. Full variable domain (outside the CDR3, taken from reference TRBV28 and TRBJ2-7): DVKVTQSSRYLVKRTGEKVFLECVQDMDHENMFWYRQDPGLGLRLIYFSYDVKMKEKGDIPEGYSVSREKKERFSLILESASTNQTSMYLCASKGQEGEQYFGPGTRLTVT.

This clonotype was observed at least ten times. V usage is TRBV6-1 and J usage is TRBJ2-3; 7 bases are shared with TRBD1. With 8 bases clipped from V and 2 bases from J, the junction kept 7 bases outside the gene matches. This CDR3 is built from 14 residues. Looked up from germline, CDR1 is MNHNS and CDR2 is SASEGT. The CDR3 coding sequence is TGTGCCAGCTCAGGGGGTGATCTCACAGATACGCAGTATTTT. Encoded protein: CASSGGDLTDTQYF.